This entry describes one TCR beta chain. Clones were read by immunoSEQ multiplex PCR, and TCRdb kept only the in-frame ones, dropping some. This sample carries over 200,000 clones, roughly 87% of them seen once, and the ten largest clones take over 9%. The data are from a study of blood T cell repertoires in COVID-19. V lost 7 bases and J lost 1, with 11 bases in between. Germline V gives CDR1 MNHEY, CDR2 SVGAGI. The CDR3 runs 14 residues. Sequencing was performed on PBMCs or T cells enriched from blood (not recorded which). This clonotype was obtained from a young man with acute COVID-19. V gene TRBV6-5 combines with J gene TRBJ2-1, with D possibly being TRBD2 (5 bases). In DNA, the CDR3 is TGTGCCAGCAAACGTACTAGATCCTACAATGAGCAGTTCTTC. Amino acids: CASKRTRSYNEQFF.